This TCR beta chain came from a study of CD8+ T cells in alopecia areata. General study points: Scalp clonality, together with expanded CD8+ clones among the top 100, fell significantly with tofacitinib. Lesional tissue from the scalp (especially in alopecia totalis/universalis) showed higher clonality than normal scalp. Persistence of many expanded lesional clones was seen in scalp and blood during tofacitinib.

Treatment described: oral pan-JAK inhibitor, 5-10 mg twice daily. This clone appeared a few times. Its cognate antigen is unknown. The CDR3 length is 14 residues. V was clipped by 6 bases and J by 5 bases, with 16 bases between them. CDR1 and CDR2 from the germline V gene are MNHNY and SVGAGI (reference sequence). Sequencing templates came from extracted RNA that was reverse transcribed into cDNA. Libraries were prepared by immunoSEQ multiplex PCR; TCRdb keeps only in-frame clonotypes and omits some of them. Of 200,000 to 250,000 clones in the sample, around 65% were seen once. This TCR was recovered from a human donor with alopecia areata. The input for sequencing was CD4+ T cells sorted from blood, taken at week 4, from a patient treated with tofacitinib. The V gene is TRBV6-6, the J gene TRBJ1-1, with D uncertain. The CDR3 reads CASSLRAGGTEAFF. DNA for the CDR3: TGTGCCAGCAGCCTCCGGGCCGGTGGGACTGAAGCTTTCTTT.